The 15 T cell receptor beta chains below were found in one sample sequenced in a study of molecular identifiers for immune sequencing clone quantification (dated by TCRdb to 2016 to 2019). Libraries were prepared through PCR. Reads for this sample came from a NextSeq 500. Through fastp at Q25 and MiXCR, TCRdb rebuilt clones from the public reads, retaining in-frame beta chains. A single entry per CDR3 protein holds the most common genes and DNA from its merged rows. The sample contains more than 450,000 distinct CDR3 sequences, 25% of them found a single time. Under 0.8% of the sample lies in the top ten. Sequenced material: naive CD8+ T cells from blood, with Jurkat cell RNA spiked in. What this sample's cell subset or site label stands for: FACS-sorted CD8+CD4-CCR7+CD45RA+ naive T cells. The receptors were gathered from a human donor in good health. Some libraries in this study had Jurkat cell RNA spiked in.

This clonotype was seen more than once but under ten times. This chain uses TRBV7-9 with TRBJ2-5; TRBD1 matches at 7 bases. Germline CDR1 and CDR2: SEHNR and FQNEAQ (reference sequence). The ends lost 3 bases at V and 6 bases at J; junction bases unmatched: 10. This CDR3 is 15 amino acids long. CDR3 nucleotide sequence: TGTGCCAGCAGCTTCCCGGGACAGTTACAAAAGACCCAGTACTTC. Encoded protein: CASSFPGQLQKTQYF.

This clonotype was seen more than once but under ten times. The gene calls are TRBV20-1 and TRBJ1-1; D remains unclear. Germline V gene lookup returns CDR1 DFQATT and CDR2 SNEGSKA (reference sequence). V lost 8 bases and J lost 0, with 7 bases in between. The CDR3 runs to 11 residues. The CDR3 DNA follows: TGCAGTACAGAGTTGAACACTGAAGCTTTCTTT. It is translated as CSTELNTEAFF.

This clonotype was seen a handful of times. V and J are TRBV4-3 and TRBJ1-4, with D tentatively TRBD1 (5 bases). The CDR3 consists of 17 residues. In germline, CDR1 is LGHNA, CDR2 YSLEER. V lost 4 bases, J lost 7 bases, and 22 bases lay in between. Written as DNA, the CDR3 is TGCGCCAGCAGCCTAGAAGGACGGCCGAACGGGGGTGAAAAACTGTTTTTT. Translated: CASSLEGRPNGGEKLFF.

A few counts support this clonotype. The CDR3 region is CATSRDTLDNTEAFF. CDR3 nucleotide sequence: TGTGCCACCAGCAGAGATACCTTGGACAACACTGAAGCTTTCTTT. The V and J genes are TRBV15 and TRBJ1-1; D remains ambiguous. The CDR3 loop spans 15 amino acids. The germline V gene encodes CDR1 LNHNV and CDR2 YYDKDF (reference sequence). The V end lost 0 bases, the J end lost 2 bases, and 10 bases lay between the germline ends.

The V gene is TRBV5-1, the J gene TRBJ2-5; D may be TRBD1 (5 bases). Trimming shortened V by 1 base and J by 2 bases, and 15 bases separated the two germline ends. The CDR3 contains 16 residues. From germline, CDR1 is SGHRS and CDR2 YFSETQ. The CDR3 protein is CASSLSLLDTQETQYF. The CDR3 region has the DNA TGCGCCAGCAGCTTGTCCCTATTGGACACACAAGAGACCCAGTACTTC.

V usage is TRBV7-2 and J usage is TRBJ2-2, with 8 bases that match TRBD1. The CDR3 is 17 residues long. From germline, CDR1 is SGHTA and CDR2 FQGNSA. V was clipped by 2 bases and J by 7 bases; unmatched bases: 12. The CDR3 coding sequence is TGTGCCAGCAGCTTAACTCCGGGACAGGTTAATAGCGGGGAGCTGTTTTTT. Protein product: CASSLTPGQVNSGELFF. Together with reference TRBV7-2 and TRBJ2-2, the CDR3 gives the full variable domain: GAGVSQSPSNKVTEKGKDVELRCDPISGHTALYWYRQSLGQGLEFLIYFQGNSAPDKSGLPSDRFSAERTGGSVSTLTIQRTQQEDSAVYLCASSLTPGQVNSGELFFGEGSRLTVL.

This clonotype showed up just a few times. The chain employs TRBV6-1 and TRBJ1-1; D is undetermined. Per germline, CDR1 MNHNS and CDR2 SASEGT. The CDR3 sequence is 15 residues long. The ends were cut back, 2 bases at V and 2 bases at J, with 12 bases in the middle. DNA of the CDR3: TGTGCCAGCAGTGAAAAAGGCAGGCGTAACACTGAAGCTTTCTTT. It is translated as CASSEKGRRNTEAFF.

The count of this clonotype is one. The genes are TRBV12-3 or TRBV12-4 and TRBJ2-3; 9 bases agree with TRBD2. With 6 bases clipped from V and 6 bases from J, the junction kept 13 bases outside the gene matches. CDR3 length equals 16 residues. The CDR3, as DNA: TGTGCCAGCAGCCCCGACGGGACTAGCTCCCGGGATACGCAGTATTTT. This translates into CASSPDGTSSRDTQYF.

This clonotype has ten or more counts. The V call is TRBV5-6, the J call TRBJ2-5, with D possibly matching TRBD2 (5 bases). V was shortened by 1 base and J by 3 bases, with 16 bases between the two germline ends. Germline V gives CDR1 SGHDT, CDR2 YYEEEE. CDR3 length equals 16 residues. CDR3 protein: CASSLWAAGYEETQYF. In nucleotides, the CDR3 is TGTGCCAGCAGCTTGTGGGCCGCGGGTTACGAAGAGACCCAGTACTTC.

This chain uses TRBV11-3 with TRBJ2-3; D may be TRBD1 (5 bases). CDR1 and CDR2 (germline): SGHNT, YENEEA. The CDR3 has 16 amino acids. Trimming took off 4 bases at V and 4 bases at J, with 18 bases between the two ends. For the CDR3, the DNA is TGTGCCAGCAGCTCGGTGGGGCGTCTTGACGCAGATACGCAGTATTTT. Its translation is CASSSVGRLDADTQYF.

In the case of this clonotype: With a much larger clone just one base away, this may be a read error. The chain joins TRBV27 to TRBJ2-7; the D is unclear. The CDR3 loop spans 10 amino acids. Germline assignment: CDR1 MNHEY and CDR2 SMNVEV (reference sequence). Trimming removed 5 bases from V and 3 bases from J, with 2 bases in between. In DNA form, the CDR3 reads TGTGCCAGCAGTATCTACGAGCAGTACTTC. Translating gives CASSIYEQYF.

This clonotype was picked up a small number of times. This chain links TRBV5-5 with TRBJ2-2; 9 bases agree with TRBD1. The junction had 7 bases not matched to a gene; V was cut back by 4 bases and J by 3 bases. Germline V gives CDR1 SGHKS, CDR2 YYEKEE (reference sequence). There are 16 residues in the CDR3. CDR3 bases: TGTGCCAGCAGCATCCGGGACAGGGACTACACCGGGGAGCTGTTTTTT. This translates into CASSIRDRDYTGELFF.

The rearrangement links TRBV13 to TRBJ1-1, with D hard to call. V lost 5 bases and J 1 base, leaving 8 bases between the germline ends. The V gene's germline CDR1 is PRHDT and CDR2 FYEKMQ (reference sequence). CDR3 size: 13 residues. Written as DNA, the CDR3 is TGTGCCAGCAGCGGCGGCTGGAACACTGAAGCTTTCTTT. Translation: CASSGGWNTEAFF.

The chain uses TRBV4-1 and TRBJ1-1; a possible D gene is TRBD1 (5 bases). This CDR3 is 16 amino acids long. Trimming took 0 bases from V and 5 from J, leaving 16 bases between them. CDR1 and CDR2 from the germline V gene are MGHRA and YSYEKL. The CDR3 nucleotides are TGCGCCAGCAGCCAAGATCGAAGGGGCCCGCAGACTGAAGCTTTCTTT. It translates to CASSQDRRGPQTEAFF.

Turning to this clonotype: With a much larger clone just one base away, this may be a read error. The chain employs TRBV29-1 and TRBJ2-1; the D gene could be TRBD1 or TRBD2 (7 bases each). Germline V gene lookup returns CDR1 SQVTM and CDR2 ANQGSEA. The CDR3 runs 15 residues. With 1 base removed from V and 7 bases from J, the gap between germline ends came to 17 bases. The CDR3 DNA follows: TGCAGCGTTGAAGCAGGGGGGGGAAAGAGTAATGAGCAGTTCTTC. As protein: CSVEAGGGKSNEQFF.